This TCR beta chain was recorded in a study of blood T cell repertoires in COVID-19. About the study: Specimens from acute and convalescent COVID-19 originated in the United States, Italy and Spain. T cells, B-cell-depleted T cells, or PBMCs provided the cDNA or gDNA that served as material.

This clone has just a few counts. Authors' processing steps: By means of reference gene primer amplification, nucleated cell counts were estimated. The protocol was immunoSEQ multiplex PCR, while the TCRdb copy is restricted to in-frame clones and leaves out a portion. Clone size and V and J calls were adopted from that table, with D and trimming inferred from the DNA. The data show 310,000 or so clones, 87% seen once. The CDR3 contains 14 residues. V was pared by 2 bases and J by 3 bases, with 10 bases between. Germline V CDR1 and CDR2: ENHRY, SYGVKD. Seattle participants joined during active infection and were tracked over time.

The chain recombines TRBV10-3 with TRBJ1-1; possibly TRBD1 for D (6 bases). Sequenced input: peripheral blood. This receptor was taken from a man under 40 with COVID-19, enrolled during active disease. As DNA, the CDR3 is TGTGCCATCAGTGAGCCAGGGGCGTACACTGAAGCTTTCTTT. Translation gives CAISEPGAYTEAFF.